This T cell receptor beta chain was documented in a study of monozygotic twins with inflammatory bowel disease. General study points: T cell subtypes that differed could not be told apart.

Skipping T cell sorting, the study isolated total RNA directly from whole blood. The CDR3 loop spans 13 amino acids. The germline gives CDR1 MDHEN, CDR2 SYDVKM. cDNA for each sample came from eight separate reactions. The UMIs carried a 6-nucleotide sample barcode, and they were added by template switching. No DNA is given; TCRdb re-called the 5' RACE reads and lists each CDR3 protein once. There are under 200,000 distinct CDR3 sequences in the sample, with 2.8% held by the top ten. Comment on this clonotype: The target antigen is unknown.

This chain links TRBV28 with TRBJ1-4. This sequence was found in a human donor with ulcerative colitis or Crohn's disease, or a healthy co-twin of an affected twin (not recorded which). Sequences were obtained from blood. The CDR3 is CASKEAPNEKLFF. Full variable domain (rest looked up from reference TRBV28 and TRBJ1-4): DVKVTQSSRYLVKRTGEKVFLECVQDMDHENMFWYRQDPGLGLRLIYFSYDVKMKEKGDIPEGYSVSREKKERFSLILESASTNQTSMYLCASKEAPNEKLFFGSGTQLSVL.